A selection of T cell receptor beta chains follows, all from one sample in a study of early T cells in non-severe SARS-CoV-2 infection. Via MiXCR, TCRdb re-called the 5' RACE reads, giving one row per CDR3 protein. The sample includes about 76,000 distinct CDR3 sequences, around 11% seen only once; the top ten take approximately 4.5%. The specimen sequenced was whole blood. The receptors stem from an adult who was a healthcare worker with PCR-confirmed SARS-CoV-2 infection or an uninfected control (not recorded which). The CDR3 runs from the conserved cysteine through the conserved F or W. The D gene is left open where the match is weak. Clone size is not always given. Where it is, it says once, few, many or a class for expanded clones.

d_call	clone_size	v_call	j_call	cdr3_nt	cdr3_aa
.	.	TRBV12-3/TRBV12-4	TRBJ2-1	TGTGCCAGCAGTTTAGTCGTGGGACTCCCTCACAATGAGCAGTTCTTC	CASSLVVGLPHNEQFF
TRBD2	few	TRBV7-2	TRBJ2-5	TGTGCCAGCAGCCCCCGGAGGGGACTAGCGGCGGGGGGGCCCCAGTACTTC	CASSPRRGLAAGGPQYF
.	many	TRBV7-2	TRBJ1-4	TGTGCCAGCAGCGTCGGACAGCCAAATGAAAAACTGTTTTTT	CASSVGQPNEKLFF
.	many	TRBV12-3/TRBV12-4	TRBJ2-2	TGTGCCAGCAGTTTTGGGACTCAAGGCCCCGGGGAGCTGTTTTTT	CASSFGTQGPGELFF
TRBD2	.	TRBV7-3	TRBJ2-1	TGTGCCAGCAGCTCTGGACTAGCGGGGTCCGATGAGCAGTTCTTC	CASSSGLAGSDEQFF
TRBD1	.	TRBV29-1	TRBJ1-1	TGCAGCGTTGAAGGAGGGCAGGGGGCTGTGAACACTGAAGCTTTCTTT	CSVEGGQGAVNTEAFF
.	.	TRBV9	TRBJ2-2	TGTGCCAGCAGCGTAGAGGTGGGGGTGAACACCGGGGAGCTGTTTTTT	CASSVEVGVNTGELFF
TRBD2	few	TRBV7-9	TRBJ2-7	TGTGCCAGCAGCCCGACTAGCGGATTTTACGAGCAGTACTTC	CASSPTSGFYEQYF
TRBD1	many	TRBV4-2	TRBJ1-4	TGTGCCAGCAGCCAAGATCCGGACAGGGCTGAAAAACTGTTTTTT	CASSQDPDRAEKLFF
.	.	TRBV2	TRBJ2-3	TGTGCCAGCAGCGGGTTCCAACGCACAGATACGCAGTATTTT	CASSGFQRTDTQYF
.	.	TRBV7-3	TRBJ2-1	TGTGCCAGCAGCTTAAGGGGGAGCCTCTTGGATGAGCAGTTCTTC	CASSLRGSLLDEQFF
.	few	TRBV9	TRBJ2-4	TGTGCCAGCAGCGTAGAGCAGGGGCCAAACTCGCTTCAGTACTTC	CASSVEQGPNSLQYF
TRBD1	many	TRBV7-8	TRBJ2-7	TGTGCCAGCAGCTTAGAGGCCGGGACAGGGACCTACGAGCAGTACTTC	CASSLEAGTGTYEQYF
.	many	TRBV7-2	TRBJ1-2	TGTGCCAGCAGCCAAAGTCGGGCTAGCTATGGCTACACCTTC	CASSQSRASYGYTF
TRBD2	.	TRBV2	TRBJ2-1	TGTGCCAGCAGTGGCGGGGGGGCCTGGAATGAGCAGTTCTTC	CASSGGGAWNEQFF
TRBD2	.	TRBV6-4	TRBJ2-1	TGTGCCAGCAGTGGCTCCGCTTCTGGGCGGGGGAATGAGCAGTTCTTC	CASSGSASGRGNEQFF
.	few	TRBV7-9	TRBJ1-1	TGTGCCAGCAGTCCCAGGGTGGGGGCTCGGGGTACTGAAGCTTTCTTT	CASSPRVGARGTEAFF
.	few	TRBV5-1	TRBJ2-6	TGCGCCAGCAGCTTGTCGGGGGCGGTTGGGGCCAACGTCCTGACTTTC	CASSLSGAVGANVLTF
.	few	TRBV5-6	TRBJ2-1	TGTGCCAGCAGCACCGGGGCCTACAATGAGCAGTTCTTC	CASSTGAYNEQFF
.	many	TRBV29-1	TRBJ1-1	TGCAGCGCCCCAAGGCAGGAGAACACTGAAGCTTTCTTT	CSAPRQENTEAFF
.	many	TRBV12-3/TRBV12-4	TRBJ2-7	TGTGCCAGCAGTGGGACGTCCTACGAGCAGTACTTC	CASSGTSYEQYF
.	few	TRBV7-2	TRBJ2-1	TGTGCCAGCAGCAAAGAACAGGGCTCCTACAATGAGCAGTTCTTC	CASSKEQGSYNEQFF
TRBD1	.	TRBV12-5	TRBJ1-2	TGTGCTAGTGGTGTCGACAGGGGGCTGGTCACCTTC	CASGVDRGLVTF
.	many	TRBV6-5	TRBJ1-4	TGTGCCAGCAGCTACAGAGGGCCTTCCGATGAAAAACTGTTTTTT	CASSYRGPSDEKLFF
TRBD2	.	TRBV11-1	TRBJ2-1	TGTGCCAGCAGCTTCATCTCCGGGAGGTCCAATGAGCAGTTCTTC	CASSFISGRSNEQFF
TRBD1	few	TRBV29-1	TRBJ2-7	TGCAGCGTTGTCGGGACAGGGTCTTACGAGCAGTACTTC	CSVVGTGSYEQYF
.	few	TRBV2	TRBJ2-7	TGTGCCAGCACCCAGACAGGCCCCCGGTACGAGCAGTACTTC	CASTQTGPRYEQYF
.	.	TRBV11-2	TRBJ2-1	TGTGCCAGCATGTCCGAGGGAGGCGTTTGGTATGAGCAGTTCTTC	CASMSEGGVWYEQFF
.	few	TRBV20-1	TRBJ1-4	TGCAGTGCCCCCGGAGGGGATAATGAAAAACTGTTTTTT	CSAPGGDNEKLFF
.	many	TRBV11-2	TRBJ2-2	TGTGCCAGCAGGTGGCAGGAGAACACCGGGGAGCTGTTTTTT	CASRWQENTGELFF
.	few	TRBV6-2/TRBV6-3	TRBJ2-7	TGTGCCAGCCTACAGGGCCAATCTGCCCTCTACGAGCAGTACTTC	CASLQGQSALYEQYF
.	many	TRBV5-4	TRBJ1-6	TGTGCCAGCAGCTTGCTACAGGGCGGTTCACCCCTCCACTTT	CASSLLQGGSPLHF
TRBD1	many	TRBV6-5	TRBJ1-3	TGTGCCAGCAGTTACTCGAGGGGGACAGGGGGAAACTCTGGAAACACCATATATTTT	CASSYSRGTGGNSGNTIYF
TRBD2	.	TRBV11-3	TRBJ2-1	TGTGCCAGCAGCTTAGAGGTGACGGGGGGATCCTACAATGAGCAGTTCTTC	CASSLEVTGGSYNEQFF
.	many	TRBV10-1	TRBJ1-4	TGCGCCAGCAGTGACTCGGCAGGGCGACTGTTTTTT	CASSDSAGRLFF
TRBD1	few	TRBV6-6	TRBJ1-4	TGTGCCAGCAAAGGACAGGGAGCTAATGAAAAACTGTTTTTT	CASKGQGANEKLFF
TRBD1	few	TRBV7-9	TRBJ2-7	TGTGCCAGCAGCTCGAATACGGGACAGGGGGCGGACGAGCAGTACTTC	CASSSNTGQGADEQYF